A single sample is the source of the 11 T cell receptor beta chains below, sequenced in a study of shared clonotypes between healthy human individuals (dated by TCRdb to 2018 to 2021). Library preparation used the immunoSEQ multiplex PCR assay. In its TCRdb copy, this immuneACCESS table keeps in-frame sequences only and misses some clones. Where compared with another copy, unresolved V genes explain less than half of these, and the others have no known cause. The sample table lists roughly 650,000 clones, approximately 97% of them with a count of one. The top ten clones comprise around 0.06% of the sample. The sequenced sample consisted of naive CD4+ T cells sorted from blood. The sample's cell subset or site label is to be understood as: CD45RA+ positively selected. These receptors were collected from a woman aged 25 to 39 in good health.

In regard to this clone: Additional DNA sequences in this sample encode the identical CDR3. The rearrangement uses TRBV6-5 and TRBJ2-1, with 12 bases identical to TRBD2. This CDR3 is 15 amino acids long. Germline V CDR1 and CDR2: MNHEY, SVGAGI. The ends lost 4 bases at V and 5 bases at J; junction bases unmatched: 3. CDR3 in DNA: TGTGCCAGCAGTTCAAGGACTAGCGGGAACAATGAGCAGTTCTTC. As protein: CASSSRTSGNNEQFF.

The CDR3, as DNA: TGTGCCAGCAGCCAAAAACCGGGACTAGCGGGAGACACAGATACGCAGTATTTT. This codes for CASSQKPGLAGDTDTQYF. V gene TRBV4-2 combines with J gene TRBJ2-3; TRBD2 agrees at 14 bases. The CDR3 runs 18 residues. V shed 2 bases and J 2 bases; nucleotides not matched to a gene: 6. Germline V gene data show CDR1 as LGHNA and CDR2 as YNFKEQ.

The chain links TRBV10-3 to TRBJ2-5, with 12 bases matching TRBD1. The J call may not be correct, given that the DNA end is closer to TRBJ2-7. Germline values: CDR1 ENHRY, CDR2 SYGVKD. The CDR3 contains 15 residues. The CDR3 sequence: CAISEPGQGAGEQYF. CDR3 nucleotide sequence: TGTGCCATCAGTGAGCCGGGACAGGGGGCTGGCGAGCAGTACTTC.

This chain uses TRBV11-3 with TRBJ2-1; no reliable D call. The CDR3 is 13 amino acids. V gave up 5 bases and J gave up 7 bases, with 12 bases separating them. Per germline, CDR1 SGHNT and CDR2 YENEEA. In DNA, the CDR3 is TGTGCCAGCAGCGTTACGTCGGGTAATGAGCAGTTCTTC. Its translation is CASSVTSGNEQFF.

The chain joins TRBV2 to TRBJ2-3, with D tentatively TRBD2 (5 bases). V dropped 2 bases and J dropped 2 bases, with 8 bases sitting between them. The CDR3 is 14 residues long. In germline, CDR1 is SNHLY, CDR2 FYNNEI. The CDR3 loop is CASSESGYTDTQYF. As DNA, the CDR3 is TGTGCCAGCAGTGAAAGCGGCTACACAGATACGCAGTATTTT.

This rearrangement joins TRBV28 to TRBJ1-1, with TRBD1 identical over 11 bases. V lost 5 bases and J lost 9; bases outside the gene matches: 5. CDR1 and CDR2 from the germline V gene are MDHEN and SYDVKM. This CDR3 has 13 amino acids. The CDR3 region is CASSEGTGGKAFF. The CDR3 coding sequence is TGTGCCAGCAGTGAAGGGACAGGGGGAAAAGCTTTCTTT.

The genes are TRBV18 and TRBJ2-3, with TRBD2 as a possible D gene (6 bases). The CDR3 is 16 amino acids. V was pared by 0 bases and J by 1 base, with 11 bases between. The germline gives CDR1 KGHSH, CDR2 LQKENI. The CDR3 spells CASSPPVGGGTDTQYF. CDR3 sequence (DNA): TGTGCCAGCTCACCACCGGTTGGCGGGGGCACAGATACGCAGTATTTT.

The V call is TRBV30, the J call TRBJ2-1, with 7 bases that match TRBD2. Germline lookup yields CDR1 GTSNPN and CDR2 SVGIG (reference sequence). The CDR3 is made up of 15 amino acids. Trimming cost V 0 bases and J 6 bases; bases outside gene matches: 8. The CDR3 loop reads CAWSVVKLASNEQFF. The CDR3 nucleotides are TGTGCCTGGAGTGTGGTAAAACTAGCGAGCAATGAGCAGTTCTTC. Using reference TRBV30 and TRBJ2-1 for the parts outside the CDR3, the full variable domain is SQTIHQWPATLVQPVGSPLSLECTVEGTSNPNLYWYRQAAGRGLQLLFYSVGIGQISSEVPQNLSASRPQDRQFILSSKKLLLSDSGFYLCAWSVVKLASNEQFFGPGTRLTVL.

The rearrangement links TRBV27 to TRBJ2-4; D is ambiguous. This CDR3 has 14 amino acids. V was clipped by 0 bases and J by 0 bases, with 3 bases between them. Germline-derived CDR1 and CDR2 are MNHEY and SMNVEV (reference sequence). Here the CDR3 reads CASSLSTAKNIQYF. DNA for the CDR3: TGTGCCAGCAGTTTATCGACAGCCAAAAACATTCAGTACTTC.

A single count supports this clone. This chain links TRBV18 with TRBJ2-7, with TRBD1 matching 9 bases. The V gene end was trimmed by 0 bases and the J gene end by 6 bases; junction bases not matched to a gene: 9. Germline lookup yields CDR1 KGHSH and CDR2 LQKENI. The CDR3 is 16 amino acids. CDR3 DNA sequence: TGTGCCAGCTCACCACCGGGAGGACAGGGGCTCTCCGAGCAGTACTTC. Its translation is CASSPPGGQGLSEQYF. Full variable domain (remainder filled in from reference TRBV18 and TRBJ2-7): NAGVMQNPRHLVRRRGQEARLRCSPMKGHSHVYWYRQLPEEGLKFMVYLQKENIIDESGMPKERFSAEFPKEGPSILRIQQVVRGDSAAYFCASSPPGGQGLSEQYFGPGTRLTVT.

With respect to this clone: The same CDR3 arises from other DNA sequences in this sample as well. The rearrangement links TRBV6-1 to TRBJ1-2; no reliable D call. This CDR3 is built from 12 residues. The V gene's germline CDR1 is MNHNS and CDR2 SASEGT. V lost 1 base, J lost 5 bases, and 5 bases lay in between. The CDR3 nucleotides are TGTGCCAGCAGTGAAGAGGGTTATGGCTACACCTTC. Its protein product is CASSEEGYGYTF.